The 3 T cell receptor beta chains in this list originate from one sample, sequenced in a study of T cell responses to AZD1222 COVID-19 vaccine. Some clones are missing from TCRdb's copy, which holds only in-frame ones; the method was immunoSEQ multiplex PCR. Of roughly 180,000 clones listed, less than 95% are singletons. Sequencing was performed on peripheral blood, taken on day 0 of AZD1222 vaccination. These receptors all stem from an adult in good health.

V and J are TRBV29-1 and TRBJ2-2; 8 bases are shared with TRBD1. The CDR3 has 16 amino acids. Germline CDR1 is SQVTM and CDR2 is ANQGSEA. Unmatched junction bases numbered 10, after V lost 7 bases and J lost 0 bases. This chain's CDR3 is CSAYRGAPPNTGELFF. The CDR3, as DNA: TGCAGCGCCTACAGGGGGGCCCCCCCGAACACCGGGGAGCTGTTTTTT.

The chain couples TRBV2 to TRBJ1-2; possible D gene TRBD1, 6 bases. V was clipped by 5 bases and J by 8 bases, with 15 bases between them. From germline, CDR1 is SNHLY and CDR2 FYNNEI. The CDR3 has 13 amino acids. The DNA of the CDR3 is TGTGCCAGCAGTCTTCACAGGGAAGAGGGCTACACCTTC. It yields the protein CASSLHREEGYTF.

V usage is TRBV11-2 and J usage is TRBJ1-5; 7 positions agree with TRBD1. Germline V lookup: CDR1 SGHAT, CDR2 FQNNGV. V dropped 0 bases and J dropped 6; count of bases not matched to a gene: 2. The CDR3 extends over 14 amino acids. This CDR3 reads CASSLDRGSQPQHF. DNA for the CDR3: TGTGCCAGCAGCTTAGACAGGGGGAGTCAGCCCCAGCATTTT.